Below are 6 T cell receptor beta chains sequenced from a single sample in a study of control samples from healthy donors and cancer patients. Sequencing used immunoSEQ multiplex PCR; TCRdb keeps in-frame clones, though not all of them. This sample has around 100,000 clones, with roughly nine tenths found just once. The sample comprised blood. All receptors derive from a woman between 45 and 65 years old in good health.

V is TRBV2 and J is TRBJ2-3, with D perhaps matching TRBD2 (6 bases). V lost 5 bases, J lost 6 bases, and 18 bases lay in between. Germline V gene data show CDR1 as SNHLY and CDR2 as FYNNEI. CDR3 length: 15 amino acids. The CDR3 sequence: CASSYTREWADTQYF. CDR3 in DNA: TGTGCCAGCAGTTACACCCGGGAGTGGGCCGATACGCAGTATTTT.

This chain connects TRBV6-2 or TRBV6-3 to TRBJ1-2, with a tentative D call TRBD1 (5 bases). The V end lost 0 bases, the J end lost 3 bases, and 14 bases lay between the germline ends. Germline V lookup: CDR1 MNHEY, CDR2 SVGEGT. The CDR3 consists of 16 residues. The CDR3 spells CASSYSRPGPYYGYTF. The CDR3 region has the DNA TGTGCCAGCAGTTACTCGAGGCCGGGACCCTACTATGGCTACACCTTC.

V usage is TRBV7-2 and J usage is TRBJ2-3; D assignment may be TRBD1 or TRBD2 (6 bases each). From germline, CDR1 is SGHTA and CDR2 FQGNSA. The V end lost 2 bases, the J end lost 4 bases, and 13 bases lay between the germline ends. This CDR3 has 15 amino acids. CDR3 sequence reads: CASSLRGQPPDTQYF. The CDR3 nucleotides are TGTGCCAGCAGCTTACGGGGGCAACCCCCAGATACGCAGTATTTT.

The chain uses TRBV3-1 (or the pseudogene TRBV3-2) and TRBJ2-1, with unresolved D. This CDR3 has 15 residues. CDR1 is LGHDT, CDR2 YNNKEL, per germline (reference sequence). Trimming removed 4 bases from V and 9 bases from J, with 19 bases in between. The CDR3 nucleotides read TGTGCCAGCAGCCCCCCTGGGCTAGAATCGGGTGAGCAGTTCTTC. This gives the protein CASSPPGLESGEQFF.

This chain joins TRBV4-2 and TRBJ1-5; D remains ambiguous. The length of the CDR3 is 17 residues. Germline V lookup: CDR1 LGHNA, CDR2 YNFKEQ. V was clipped by 0 bases and J by 9 bases, with 21 bases between them. This chain's CDR3 is CASSQDAGSTRKWPQHF. In nucleotides, the CDR3 is TGTGCCAGCAGCCAAGATGCGGGCTCCACGAGAAAGTGGCCCCAGCATTTT.

The V and J genes are TRBV5-1 and TRBJ2-7, with a weak D call TRBD2 (6 bases). This CDR3 spans 14 amino acids. The V end was cut by 4 bases, the J end by 0 bases, with 11 bases between. In germline, CDR1 is SGHRS, CDR2 YFSETQ. In DNA, the CDR3 is TGCGCCAGCAGCCCCGGGGGAGACTCCTACGAGCAGTACTTC. Protein sequence: CASSPGGDSYEQYF.